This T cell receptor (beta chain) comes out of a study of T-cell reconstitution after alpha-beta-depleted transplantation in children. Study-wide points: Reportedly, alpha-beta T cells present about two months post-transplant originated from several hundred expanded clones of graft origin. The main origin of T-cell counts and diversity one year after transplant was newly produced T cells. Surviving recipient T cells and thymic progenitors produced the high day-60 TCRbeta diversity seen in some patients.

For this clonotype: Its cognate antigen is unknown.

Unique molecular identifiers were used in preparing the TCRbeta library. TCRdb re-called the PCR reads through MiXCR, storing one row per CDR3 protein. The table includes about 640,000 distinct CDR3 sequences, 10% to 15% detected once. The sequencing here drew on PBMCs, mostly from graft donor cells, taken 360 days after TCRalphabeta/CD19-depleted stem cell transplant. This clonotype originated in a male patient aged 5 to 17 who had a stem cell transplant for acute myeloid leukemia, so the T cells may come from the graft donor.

CDR3 in amino acids: CASSLGITGGNEQYF. DNA for the CDR3: TGTGCCAGCAGTCTGGGAATCACAGGGGGGAACGAGCAGTACTTC. The chain links TRBV14 to TRBJ2-7, with 8 bases lining up with TRBD1. Germline CDR1 SGHDN, CDR2 FVKESK. The CDR3 runs 15 residues. The ends lost 6 bases at V and 5 bases at J; junction bases unmatched: 12.